What follows are 22 T cell receptor beta chains derived from one specimen sequenced in a study of T-cell reconstitution after alpha-beta-depleted transplantation in children. During its preparation, the TCRbeta library received unique molecular identifiers. From the PCR reads, TCRdb called clonotypes with MiXCR, one entry per CDR3 protein. The sample holds 27,000 or so distinct CDR3 sequences, roughly 19% seen once. The sequencing here drew on PBMCs, mostly from graft donor cells, taken 60 days after TCRalphabeta/CD19-depleted stem cell transplant. The origin of the receptors is a male patient between 2 and 9 years old who had a stem cell transplant for acute lymphoblastic leukemia, so the T cells may come from the graft donor.

The chain recombines TRBV9 with TRBJ2-5, with TRBD2 matching 8 bases. The CDR3 covers 16 residues. J gave up 2 bases and V 6 bases, and 12 bases lay outside the gene matches. Germline-derived CDR1 and CDR2 are SGDLS and YYNGEE. The CDR3: CASTIGVGGVQETQYF. The DNA for the CDR3 is TGTGCCAGCACCATAGGGGTCGGGGGGGTTCAAGAGACCCAGTACTTC.

This clonotype was counted ten times or more. The V gene is TRBV7-9, the J gene TRBJ1-2; 8 bases map to TRBD1. The CDR3 is 14 residues long. Germline V gene sequence: CDR1 SEHNR, CDR2 FQNEAQ (reference sequence). The trim removed 2 bases at V and 6 bases at J, leaving 5 bases unmatched. The CDR3 here is CASSLLDRVHGYTF. The CDR3 DNA follows: TGTGCCAGCAGCTTATTGGACAGGGTCCATGGCTACACCTTC.

The rearrangement joins TRBV7-9 to TRBJ2-7; D gene unclear. Germline CDR1 is SEHNR and CDR2 is FQNEAQ (reference sequence). The CDR3 contains 11 residues. Trimming removed 2 bases at V and 3 bases at J, with 2 bases between. The CDR3 sequence is CASSLNYEQYF. The CDR3, as DNA: TGTGCCAGCAGCTTAAACTACGAGCAGTACTTC.

The chain links TRBV6-5 to TRBJ1-2; 10 positions agree with TRBD1. This CDR3 spans 14 amino acids. Germline CDR1 reads MNHEY; CDR2 reads SVGAGI. Unmatched junction bases numbered 8, after V lost 6 bases and J lost 7 bases. The CDR3 nucleotides read TGTGCCAGCAGCTATGGACAGGGGGAAGCTGGCTACACCTTC. Translating it yields CASSYGQGEAGYTF.

This clonotype was detected many times. CDR3 bases: TGCGCCAGCAGCTTGGCCCTAGGAGACAGGGTCTATGAGCAGTTCTTC. Its protein is CASSLALGDRVYEQFF. The V and J genes are TRBV5-1 and TRBJ2-1; TRBD1 agrees at 7 bases. The CDR3 runs 16 residues. The germline V gene encodes CDR1 SGHRS and CDR2 YFSETQ. The junction had 11 bases not matched to a gene; V was cut back by 0 bases and J by 8 bases.

This chain links TRBV11-2 with TRBJ2-6; D is undetermined. There are 18 residues in the CDR3. Germline CDR1 SGHAT, CDR2 FQNNGV. Trimming took off 0 bases at V and 0 bases at J, with 12 bases between the two ends. The CDR3 protein is CASSLDSVSLSGANVLTF. In DNA form, the CDR3 reads TGTGCCAGCAGCTTAGATTCGGTCAGCCTCTCTGGGGCCAACGTCCTGACTTTC.

The chain recombines TRBV6-2 or TRBV6-3 with TRBJ2-1; no clear D. The germline V and J ends were trimmed by 0 bases and 5 bases, with 8 bases remaining between them. Germline loops: CDR1 MNHEY, CDR2 SVGEGT. The length of the CDR3 is 14 residues. DNA for the CDR3: TGTGCCAGCAGTTACTCGGTCCAGAACAATGAGCAGTTCTTC. Translated: CASSYSVQNNEQFF.

V and J are TRBV20-1 and TRBJ1-1; D is perhaps TRBD1 (5 bases). Trimming left V 6 bases short and J 2 bases short, with 16 bases between. Germline CDR1 and CDR2: DFQATT and SNEGSKA (reference sequence). The CDR3 has 14 amino acids. This CDR3 is CSAKGFMGNTEAFF. For the CDR3, the DNA is TGCAGTGCGAAGGGGTTTATGGGAAACACTGAAGCTTTCTTT.

There are many counts of this clonotype. The chain joins TRBV7-9 to TRBJ2-4; 10 bases line up with TRBD1. The CDR3 length is 14 residues. Trimming removed 7 bases from V and 7 bases from J; junction bases left unmatched: 7. Germline V gene data show CDR1 as SEHNR and CDR2 as FQNEAQ (reference sequence). The CDR3, as DNA: TGTGCCAGCACCATGGGGACAGGGGCTAACATTCAGTACTTC. Encoded protein: CASTMGTGANIQYF.

In its sample, this clonotype was seen many times. This rearrangement joins TRBV4-3 to TRBJ2-1; maybe TRBD1 (5 bases). The germline V gene encodes CDR1 LGHNA and CDR2 YSLEER. The CDR3 sequence is 14 residues long. Trimming shortened V by 3 bases and J by 9 bases, and 15 bases separated the two germline ends. CDR3: CASSHSNTGSEQFF. DNA of the CDR3: TGCGCCAGCAGCCATTCAAATACAGGCAGTGAGCAGTTCTTC.

This sequence joins TRBV7-9 and TRBJ2-3; 7 bases agree with TRBD1. Germline CDR1 SEHNR, CDR2 FQNEAQ (reference sequence). CDR3 size: 13 residues. V lost 5 bases to trimming and J lost 4 bases; unmatched junction nucleotides: 3. The CDR3 DNA reads as TGTGCCAGCAGCAAGGGGGCGCCAGATACGCAGTATTTT. Translating gives CASSKGAPDTQYF.

This clonotype was counted a few times. The chain joins TRBV5-6 to TRBJ1-3; D call uncertain. V was trimmed by 0 bases and J by 1 base, leaving 11 bases between them. CDR1 SGHDT and CDR2 YYEEEE come from the germline V gene. This CDR3 has 16 amino acids. The CDR3 spells CASSLAGLSSGNTIYF. CDR3 bases: TGTGCCAGCAGCTTGGCAGGACTTTCTTCTGGAAACACCATATATTTT.

V is TRBV18 and J is TRBJ2-7, with a possible D match to TRBD2 (6 bases). CDR1 KGHSH and CDR2 LQKENI come from the germline V gene. V lost 1 base to trimming and J lost 1 base, with 14 bases between them. The CDR3 runs 16 residues. CDR3 loop: CASSPLDYGTSYEQYF. The CDR3 nucleotides are TGTGCCAGCTCACCACTCGACTACGGGACTTCCTACGAGCAGTACTTC.

About this clonotype itself: Given a much more abundant clone one base away, this may be a read error. The chain is built from TRBV6-1 and TRBJ1-1, with a weak D call TRBD1 (6 bases). The CDR3 is 12 residues long. Germline V lookup: CDR1 MNHNS, CDR2 SASEGT. V lost 8 bases and J lost 8, with 15 bases in between. CDR3 loop: CASGEGHLEAFF. DNA of the CDR3: TGTGCCAGCGGGGAGGGACACTTGGAAGCTTTCTTT.

The genes are TRBV28 and TRBJ1-1; possible D gene TRBD1, 5 bases. Germline V lookup: CDR1 MDHEN, CDR2 SYDVKM. CDR3 size: 14 residues. The ends were cut back, 5 bases at V and 4 bases at J, with 14 bases in the middle. CDR3 sequence (DNA): TGTGCCAGCAGTCGTCAGGGTTATATCACTGAAGCTTTCTTT. Protein product: CASSRQGYITEAFF.

This clonotype occurred many times. The J gene is TRBJ1-1, the V gene TRBV11-2; 7 bases line up with TRBD1. This CDR3 is 13 amino acids long. Germline V gene lookup returns CDR1 SGHAT and CDR2 FQNNGV. Trimming at V came to 5 bases and at J to 3 bases, leaving 3 bases not matched to a gene. The CDR3 nucleotides are TGTGCCAGCAGCACCGGGACAGACACTGAAGCTTTCTTT. The encoded protein is CASSTGTDTEAFF.

At least ten counts were recorded for this clonotype. This CDR3 is CASYGVENIQYF. The CDR3, as DNA: TGTGCCAGCTACGGGGTCGAAAACATTCAGTACTTC. V gene TRBV6-1 combines with J gene TRBJ2-4; perhaps TRBD2 as D (5 bases). Germline V gene lookup returns CDR1 MNHNS and CDR2 SASEGT. This CDR3 region has 12 residues. The V end was cut by 8 bases, the J end by 5 bases, with 10 bases between.

The chain joins TRBV9 to TRBJ2-1; D call uncertain. The germline gives CDR1 SGDLS, CDR2 YYNGEE. The CDR3 covers 15 residues. Trimming took 0 bases from V and 3 from J, leaving 10 bases between them. The CDR3 spells CASSVGTADYNEQFF. CDR3 DNA sequence: TGTGCCAGCAGCGTAGGGACGGCAGACTACAATGAGCAGTTCTTC.

Here the CDR3 DNA reads TGTGCCAGCAGCGCGCAGGGTTATAGCAATCAGCCCCAGCATTTT. It encodes CASSAQGYSNQPQHF. This sequence joins TRBV9 and TRBJ1-5, with D possibly being TRBD1 (5 bases). The CDR3 is made up of 15 amino acids. Germline V CDR1 and CDR2: SGDLS, YYNGEE. V shed 3 bases and J shed 0 bases, with 10 bases lying between them.

This clonotype has a count of ten or more. The CDR3 region is CASSLISDPQHF. The CDR3 DNA reads TGTGCCAGCAGTTTAATTTCGGATCCCCAGCATTTT. The J gene is TRBJ1-5, the V gene TRBV28; D gene unclear. The CDR3 is 12 amino acids. Germline V gene lookup returns CDR1 MDHEN and CDR2 SYDVKM. V was trimmed by 2 bases and J by 10 bases, leaving 9 bases between them.

This clonotype is judged medium-sized. The chain employs TRBV20-1 and TRBJ1-1; no firm D call. Germline CDR1 reads DFQATT; CDR2 reads SNEGSKA (reference sequence). The CDR3 totals 13 residues. Trimming removed 7 bases at V and 1 base at J, with 13 bases between. The CDR3 region has the DNA TGCAGTGGAGGGCGGGCAAGGAACACTGAAGCTTTCTTT. Encoded protein: CSGGRARNTEAFF.

The table lists this clonotype with a few counts. The chain recombines TRBV29-1 with TRBJ2-2, with D perhaps TRBD2 (7 bases). CDR3 length equals 15 residues. The ends were cut back, 7 bases at V and 2 bases at J, with 17 bases in the middle. Germline CDR1 reads SQVTM; CDR2 reads ANQGSEA. The CDR3 nucleotides read TGCAGCGCCAAAGGACTAGGGACAAACACCGGGGAGCTGTTTTTT. Protein: CSAKGLGTNTGELFF.